These T cell receptor beta chains were read from a single sample in a study of T cell changes during pregnancy in multiple sclerosis. Generated by immunoSEQ multiplex PCR, the TCRdb table keeps only in-frame clones and is missing some. Of approximately 60,000 clones detected, roughly 92% appear once; the ten largest clones hold approximately 3.5%. The material sequenced was CD8+ T cells from peripheral blood mononuclear cells, taken in the third trimester of pregnancy. The receptors were sampled from a female donor with multiple sclerosis, enrolled in a pregnancy study. Both conserved end residues are part of each CDR3. The order of the fields is CDR3 length, D gene, clone size, J gene, V gene, CDR3 DNA, CDR3 protein. The D gene is left open where the match is weak. A clone size is listed for some rows: how often the clone was seen (once, few, many), or a class if it is expanded.

>12|TRBD1|-|TRBJ1-4|TRBV5-5
TGTGCCAGCAGAGGGACAGGTCGGGGACTGTTTTTT
CASRGTGRGLFF
>17|TRBD2|-|TRBJ2-3|TRBV6-4
TGTGCCAGCAGTCAACATAGCGGGAGGGCCCCCACAGATACGCAGTATTTT
CASSQHSGRAPTDTQYF
>14|-|-|TRBJ2-7|TRBV7-6
TGTGCCAGCAGCTTAGGCGGGTTTACCTACGAGCAGTACTTC
CASSLGGFTYEQYF
>13|TRBD1|-|TRBJ1-2|TRBV5-1
TGCGCCAGCAGCACAGGGGGAGAGGACGGCTACACCTTC
CASSTGGEDGYTF
>14|-|-|TRBJ1-3|TRBV28
TGTGCCAGCAGTTTATCGGGTGCTGGAAACACCATATATTTT
CASSLSGAGNTIYF
>15|TRBD2|once|TRBJ2-1|TRBV5-6
TGTGCCAGCAGCGACGGGACTAGCGGTCACAATGAGCAGTTCTTC
CASSDGTSGHNEQFF
>16|-|-|TRBJ2-1|TRBV7-9
TGTGCCAGCAGCTTAGGCGGGATGATACCCGCGGGTGAGCAGTTCTTC
CASSLGGMIPAGEQFF
>13|-|many|TRBJ2-1|TRBV2
TGTGCCAGCAGTGAAGGACTTTACAATGAGCAGTTCTTC
CASSEGLYNEQFF
>17|TRBD1|-|TRBJ1-2|TRBV27
TGTGCCAGCAGCTTTACCCTTCTCCAGGGGGTTAACTATGGCTACACCTTC
CASSFTLLQGVNYGYTF
>15|-|-|TRBJ2-5|TRBV25-1
TGTGCCAGCAGTGAGGGTTGGGGAGCCCAAGAGACCCAGTACTTC
CASSEGWGAQETQYF
>14|-|-|TRBJ2-3|TRBV14
TGTGCCAGCAGCCAAGAAGCGAGGGCAGATACGCAGTATTTT
CASSQEARADTQYF
>15|-|-|TRBJ1-2|TRBV30
TGTGCCTGGAGTGTACCCCTAACAGAGACCTATGGCTACACCTTC
CAWSVPLTETYGYTF
>16|TRBD2|-|TRBJ2-7|TRBV10-3
TGTGCCATCACCGCGGGGAGGAGCGGGAGTTGGTACGAGCAGTACTTC
CAITAGRSGSWYEQYF
>13|TRBD1|-|TRBJ2-7|TRBV13
TGTGCCAGCAGGGGACAGGGGACCTACGAGCAGTACTTC
CASRGQGTYEQYF
>14|TRBD2|-|TRBJ2-7|TRBV5-1
TGCGCCAGCAGCTTGGGGACTAGCGGGTTCGAGCAGTACTTC
CASSLGTSGFEQYF
>15|TRBD1|once|TRBJ2-1|TRBV5-1
TGCGCCAGCAGCCCCGGGACAGGTCGGAGCAATGAGCAGTTCTTC
CASSPGTGRSNEQFF
>14|TRBD1|-|TRBJ2-5|TRBV7-4
TGTGCCAGCAGCTCGGGACAGGGTAAAGAGACCCAGTACTTC
CASSSGQGKETQYF
>16|-|-|TRBJ2-1|TRBV4-1
TGCGCCAGCAGCCATCACTCGGGACAAACATACAATGAGCAGTTCTTC
CASSHHSGQTYNEQFF
>13|-|-|TRBJ2-3|TRBV5-4
TGTGCCAGCAGCTTGGGCGGCACAGATACGCAGTATTTT
CASSLGGTDTQYF
>15|TRBD2|-|TRBJ2-7|TRBV6-1
TGTGCCAGCAGTGAATTTGGCGGGGGAGTCTACGAGCAGTACTTC
CASSEFGGGVYEQYF
>13|-|-|TRBJ1-1|TRBV5-1
TGCGCCAGCAGCTTCGGGGGGAACACTGAAGCTTTCTTT
CASSFGGNTEAFF
>17|TRBD2|-|TRBJ2-1|TRBV5-1
TGCGCCAGCAGCTCGACTAGCGGGAGGGCTAGGCTTAATGAGCAGTTCTTC
CASSSTSGRARLNEQFF
>15|-|-|TRBJ1-1|TRBV7-9
TGTGCCAGCAGCGTTGGATTTGGGGCTAACACTGAAGCTTTCTTT
CASSVGFGANTEAFF
>15|-|few|TRBJ2-3|TRBV30
TGTGCCTGGAGAGGAGCAGGGGGGAACACAGATACGCAGTATTTT
CAWRGAGGNTDTQYF
>15|TRBD2|-|TRBJ2-7|TRBV9
TGTGCCAGCAGCGTAGCGGGAGGGCCCCCCTACGAGCAGTACTTC
CASSVAGGPPYEQYF
>12|-|few|TRBJ1-3|TRBV30
TGTGCCTGGAGTTACCTAGGAAACACCATATATTTT
CAWSYLGNTIYF
>15|-|-|TRBJ2-7|TRBV6-1
TGTGCCAGCAGTGACAGGGCACATAAAGTCTACGAGCAGTACTTC
CASSDRAHKVYEQYF
>13|-|-|TRBJ1-1|TRBV28
TGTGCCAGCAGTTTGTGGGCCTCGGAGGGAGCTTTCTTT
CASSLWASEGAFF
>18|-|once|TRBJ2-1|TRBV4-1
TGCGCCAGCCGCGAATGGAGCGTTGAGGAGAGCTCCTACAATGAGCAGTTCTTC
CASREWSVEESSYNEQFF
>12|TRBD2|-|TRBJ2-7|TRBV14
TGTGCCAGCAGCCTCACGGGAGGCGAGCAGTACTTC
CASSLTGGEQYF
>16|-|-|TRBJ1-4|TRBV30
TGTGCCTGGAGACATAGATCCGGGACAACTAATGAAAAACTGTTTTTT
CAWRHRSGTTNEKLFF
>14|-|-|TRBJ2-7|TRBV6-1
TGTGCCAGCAGTGATTTGTCAGGGGCGGGCGAGCAGTACTTC
CASSDLSGAGEQYF
>20|TRBD2|-|TRBJ2-3|TRBV2
TGTGCCAGCAGGGGCCCGGGACTAGCGGGCCCCTATGCTAGCACAGATACGCAGTATTTT
CASRGPGLAGPYASTDTQYF
>16|-|-|TRBJ2-7|TRBV4-2
TGTGCCAGCAGCCAATACCACGGAGGGTGGGCCGACGAGCAGTACTTC
CASSQYHGGWADEQYF
>16|TRBD1|-|TRBJ1-1|TRBV2
TGTGCCAGCAGTGAAACGACAGGGGGCGTTATTACTGAAGCTTTCTTT
CASSETTGGVITEAFF
>16|-|-|TRBJ1-4|TRBV4-2
TGTGCCAGCAGTCAGGAAACGGGGGGTCCTAATGAAAAACTGTTTTTT
CASSQETGGPNEKLFF
>15|TRBD2|-|TRBJ2-5|TRBV27
TGTGCCAGCAGTTTCGCGGGAGGGCAGGGGAAGACCCAGTACTTC
CASSFAGGQGKTQYF
>14|-|-|TRBJ2-7|TRBV11-2
TGTGCCAGCAGCTTAGGATCAGGGCTCTACGAGCAGTACTTC
CASSLGSGLYEQYF
>14|-|-|TRBJ2-7|TRBV7-8
TGTGCCAGCAGCCACCTGACAGGAACCTACGAGCAGTACTTC
CASSHLTGTYEQYF
>16|-|-|TRBJ2-7|TRBV27
TGTGCCAGCGGACCCCAATCCCGGGACAAGATTGGCGAGCAGTACTTC
CASGPQSRDKIGEQYF
>13|-|few|TRBJ2-7|TRBV5-1
TGCGCCAGCAGCTTTGACGGGATATACGAGCAGTACTTC
CASSFDGIYEQYF
>15|-|-|TRBJ1-2|TRBV30
TGTGCCTGGAGTGTTGGGCGTGGGGGGAGCTATGGCTACACCTTC
CAWSVGRGGSYGYTF
>12|-|-|TRBJ2-7|TRBV9
TGTGCCAGCAGCCCCGGGGGCTACGAGCAGTACTTC
CASSPGGYEQYF
>13|TRBD2|-|TRBJ2-7|TRBV10-1
TGCGCCAGCAGTAGCGGGAGCTCCTACGAGCAGTACTTC
CASSSGSSYEQYF
>16|TRBD2|-|TRBJ2-7|TRBV4-1
TGCGCCAGCAGCCAGACCACTAGCGGGAGTTCCTACGAGCAGTACTTC
CASSQTTSGSSYEQYF
>12|-|-|TRBJ1-1|TRBV9
TGTGCCAGCAGCGGAGGGATACAGGAAGCTTTCTTT
CASSGGIQEAFF
>16|TRBD2|once|TRBJ2-4|TRBV4-2
TGTGCCAGCAGCCAAGGTATGGGGGAGGGCCCTGACATTCAGTACTTC
CASSQGMGEGPDIQYF
>15|-|-|TRBJ1-3|TRBV18
TGTGCCAGCTCACCAGGCGGGGACTCTGGAAACACCATATATTTT
CASSPGGDSGNTIYF
>16|TRBD2|once|TRBJ2-3|TRBV13
TGTGCCAGCAGCGGAGGACTAGCGGGACCCACAGATACGCAGTATTTT
CASSGGLAGPTDTQYF
>16|-|-|TRBJ2-7|TRBV28
TGTGCCAGCAGTTTCATTGATCGGCGTAGCCCCTACGAGCAGTACTTC
CASSFIDRRSPYEQYF
>14|TRBD1|-|TRBJ2-7|TRBV9
TGTGCCAGCAGCGTAGGGGACAGAGCCTACGAGCAGTACTTC
CASSVGDRAYEQYF